Listed here are 19 T cell receptor beta chains from one sample, sequenced in a study of T cells in Graves' hyperthyroidism and ophthalmopathy. There were TCR beta CDR3 regions amplified from RNA transcripts. HTBI primers drove first-round RT-PCR of the TCR CDR3. TCRdb passed the multiplex PCR reads through MiXCR, listing each CDR3 protein once. The sample carries under 400,000 distinct CDR3 sequences, approximately 14% recorded once. The sample taken for sequencing was blood. Receptor source: a woman aged 18-30 years with Graves' hyperthyroidism that later progressed to Graves' ophthalmopathy.

This clonotype has just a few counts. The CDR3 DNA sequence: TGTGCCAGTAGTATCAATCCCTACACTGAAGCTTTCTTT. It translates to CASSINPYTEAFF. The rearrangement uses TRBV19 and TRBJ1-1, with D uncertain. There are 13 residues in the CDR3. With 3 bases removed from V and 3 bases from J, the gap between germline ends came to 8 bases. Germline V CDR1 and CDR2: LNHDA, SQIVND (reference sequence). The full variable domain, rest sourced from reference TRBV19 and TRBJ1-1, is DGGITQSPKYLFRKEGQNVTLSCEQNLNHDAMYWYRQDPGQGLRLIYYSQIVNDFQKGDIAEGYSVSREKKESFPLTVTSAQKNPTAFYLCASSINPYTEAFFGQGTRLTVV.

This clonotype was seen repeatedly, ten times or more. The chain combines TRBV28 with TRBJ2-1, with D uncertain. V was clipped by 5 bases and J by 3 bases, with 23 bases between them. The CDR3 is 18 residues long. Germline V gene sequence: CDR1 MDHEN, CDR2 SYDVKM. CDR3: CASSPNPGRLVVYNEQFF. CDR3 nucleotide sequence: TGTGCCAGCAGTCCTAACCCCGGACGGTTAGTTGTCTACAATGAGCAGTTCTTC.

The table lists this clonotype with many counts. The gene calls are TRBV2 and TRBJ2-5; D is unresolved. V lost 4 bases and J 7 bases, leaving 4 bases between the germline ends. The CDR3 loop spans 10 amino acids. Germline CDR1 is SNHLY and CDR2 is FYNNEI. The chain's CDR3 is CASSARTQYF. In nucleotides, the CDR3 is TGTGCCAGCAGTGCAAGGACCCAGTACTTC.

This clonotype was detected many times. V and J are TRBV15 and TRBJ1-5; D remains unclear. The germline V gene encodes CDR1 LNHNV and CDR2 YYDKDF (reference sequence). The CDR3 spans 12 residues. V lost 4 bases and J lost 6, with 7 bases in between. The CDR3 protein is CATSKNSQPQHF. CDR3 sequence (DNA): TGTGCCACCAGCAAGAATAGTCAGCCCCAGCATTTT.

This clonotype was recorded at least ten times. The chain uses TRBV13 and TRBJ2-3; TRBD1 matches at 7 bases. Per germline, CDR1 PRHDT and CDR2 FYEKMQ (reference sequence). The CDR3 extends over 14 amino acids. V gave up 5 bases and J gave up 4 bases; unmatched junction bases: 6. CDR3 bases: TGTGCCAGCAGCCCGACAGGGAACTCAGATACGCAGTATTTT. Protein sequence: CASSPTGNSDTQYF.

In its sample, this clonotype was seen many times. The chain uses TRBV12-3 or TRBV12-4 and TRBJ2-2; D remains ambiguous. This CDR3 contains 13 residues. V gave up 6 bases and J gave up 3 bases, with 8 bases separating them. The CDR3 DNA sequence: TGTGCCAGCAGCCGGCCGTACACCGGGGAGCTGTTTTTT. Protein sequence: CASSRPYTGELFF.

Many counts were recorded for this clonotype. The V call is TRBV20-1, the J call TRBJ2-7, with D hard to call. Trimming removed 1 base at V and 3 bases at J, with 7 bases between. From germline, CDR1 is DFQATT and CDR2 SNEGSKA (reference sequence). The CDR3 has 12 amino acids. DNA of the CDR3: TGCAGTGCTAGAGTCCATGACTACGAGCAGTACTTC. Its protein product is CSARVHDYEQYF.

This clonotype was counted a few times. The chain employs TRBV11-2 and TRBJ2-1, with no clear D. With 0 bases removed from V and 8 bases from J, the gap between germline ends came to 11 bases. Germline loops: CDR1 SGHAT, CDR2 FQNNGV. The CDR3 covers 14 residues. CDR3 protein: CASSLESTLDEQFF. Here the CDR3 DNA reads TGTGCCAGCAGCTTAGAGTCGACCTTGGATGAGCAGTTCTTC.

Of note for this clonotype: A read error may explain this, as a much larger clone is one base away. The J gene is TRBJ2-7, the V gene TRBV28; D might be TRBD2 (5 bases). CDR1 and CDR2 (germline): MDHEN, SYDVKM. CDR3 length equals 15 residues. CDR3 region: CASSLTRGFAYEQHF. In DNA form, the CDR3 reads TGTGCCAGCAGTTTAACTCGGGGATTCGCCTACGAGCAGCACTTC.

This clonotype has a handful of counts. J is TRBJ2-7 and V is TRBV9; 8 bases line up with TRBD2. The CDR3 sequence is 16 residues long. The J segment lost 6 bases and the V segment lost 3 bases, leaving 14 bases of the junction unmatched. Per germline, CDR1 SGDLS and CDR2 YYNGEE. CDR3 nucleotide sequence: TGTGCCAGCAGCGCCAAAGGACTAGCCGTGGGATCCGAGCAGTACTTC. The encoded protein is CASSAKGLAVGSEQYF.

The chain uses TRBV12-3 or TRBV12-4 and TRBJ2-3; 7 bases agree with TRBD2. J was trimmed by 7 bases and V by 4 bases; bases with no gene match: 14. The CDR3 extends over 16 amino acids. CDR3 residues: CASSSHGTTSPNTQYF. The DNA for the CDR3 is TGTGCCAGCAGTTCCCATGGGACTACCTCACCCAATACGCAGTATTTT.

V gene TRBV4-3 combines with J gene TRBJ2-7; 7 bases fit TRBD1. Per the germline V gene, CDR1 is LGHNA and CDR2 is YSLEER. The CDR3 is 15 residues long. The junction had 4 bases not matched to a gene; V was cut back by 0 bases and J by 2 bases. The DNA of the CDR3 is TGCGCCAGCAGCCAAGACAAAGGGACAGCCTACGAGCAGTACTTC. Protein: CASSQDKGTAYEQYF.

This rearrangement joins TRBV6-2 or TRBV6-3 to TRBJ2-7, with a weak D call TRBD1 (6 bases). This CDR3 has 15 residues. In germline, CDR1 is MNHEY, CDR2 SVGEGT. The V end was cut by 6 bases, the J end by 2 bases, with 17 bases between. CDR3 coding DNA: TGTGCCAGCAGCAAAACAGGGAATAATCCCTACGAGCAGTACTTC. Its translation is CASSKTGNNPYEQYF.

This chain joins TRBV7-2 and TRBJ2-1; D perhaps matches TRBD1 (6 bases). Trimming stripped 0 bases from V and 8 bases from J, with 8 bases between. The CDR3 is 13 residues long. Germline V gene sequence: CDR1 SGHTA, CDR2 FQGNSA. The CDR3 region is CASSLADSHEQFF. CDR3 bases: TGTGCCAGCAGCTTAGCGGACAGTCATGAGCAGTTCTTC.

Many counts were recorded for this clonotype. This chain connects TRBV28 to TRBJ2-7, with D possibly called TRBD1 or TRBD2 (6 bases each). CDR3 length: 17 residues. Germline V gene data show CDR1 as MDHEN and CDR2 as SYDVKM. The V end was cut by 1 base, the J end by 0 bases, with 16 bases between. The CDR3 loop is CASSLSRGGLSSYEQYF. CDR3 DNA: TGTGCCAGCAGTTTATCCAGGGGAGGATTATCCTCCTACGAGCAGTACTTC.

This clonotype was counted ten times or more. The chain recombines TRBV20-1 with TRBJ2-5; D unresolved. Trimming pared 0 bases from V and 5 bases from J, leaving 10 bases between. The CDR3 is made up of 13 amino acids. The germline V gene encodes CDR1 DFQATT and CDR2 SNEGSKA (reference sequence). The CDR3 protein is CSARDLQDETQYF. In DNA form, the CDR3 reads TGCAGTGCTAGAGATCTCCAAGACGAGACCCAGTACTTC.

This chain links TRBV15 with TRBJ2-3; D remains ambiguous. This CDR3 region has 13 residues. From germline, CDR1 is LNHNV and CDR2 YYDKDF (reference sequence). Trimming shortened V by 7 bases and J by 1 base, and 9 bases separated the two germline ends. This CDR3 is CATTGTGTDTQYF. DNA for the CDR3: TGTGCCACCACTGGCACGGGCACAGATACGCAGTATTTT.

The table lists this clonotype with a few counts. The CDR3 region is CASSSGTVRQQFF. The CDR3 DNA is TGTGCCAGCAGCTCCGGGACAGTAAGACAGCAGTTCTTC. V is TRBV6-1 and J is TRBJ2-1; TRBD1 aligns across 7 bases. CDR1 is MNHNS and CDR2 is SASEGT in the germline V gene. V was clipped by 6 bases and J by 11 bases; unmatched bases: 10. This CDR3 spans 13 amino acids.

This clonotype was seen repeatedly, ten times or more. This chain uses TRBV27 with TRBJ1-5, with D possibly TRBD1 on 6 matching bases. CDR1 and CDR2 (germline): MNHEY, SMNVEV (reference sequence). The CDR3 length is 13 residues. V was trimmed by 8 bases and J by 9 bases, leaving 17 bases between them. CDR3 nucleotide sequence: TGTGCCAGCGGAACTGGGACAATGTCGCCCCAGCATTTT. Amino acids: CASGTGTMSPQHF.